The text below deals with one TCR beta chain. The sample originates from a study of blood T cell repertoires in COVID-19. Clones were sequenced by immunoSEQ multiplex PCR, and TCRdb holds only the in-frame ones, with some missing. The sample includes about 180,000 clones, more than 75% seen only once; the top ten take over 13%. This CDR3 has 11 amino acids. CDR1 is DFQATT, CDR2 SNEGSKA, per germline (reference sequence). V lost 1 base, J lost 5 bases, and 5 bases lay in between. The sequenced sample consisted of PBMCs or T cells enriched from blood (not recorded which). The clonotype originates from a man aged 60 to 69 who had been exposed to COVID-19. V gene TRBV20-1 combines with J gene TRBJ2-5; D gene uncertain. CDR3: CSARVRETQYF. As DNA, the CDR3 is TGCAGTGCTAGAGTCCGGGAGACCCAGTACTTC.